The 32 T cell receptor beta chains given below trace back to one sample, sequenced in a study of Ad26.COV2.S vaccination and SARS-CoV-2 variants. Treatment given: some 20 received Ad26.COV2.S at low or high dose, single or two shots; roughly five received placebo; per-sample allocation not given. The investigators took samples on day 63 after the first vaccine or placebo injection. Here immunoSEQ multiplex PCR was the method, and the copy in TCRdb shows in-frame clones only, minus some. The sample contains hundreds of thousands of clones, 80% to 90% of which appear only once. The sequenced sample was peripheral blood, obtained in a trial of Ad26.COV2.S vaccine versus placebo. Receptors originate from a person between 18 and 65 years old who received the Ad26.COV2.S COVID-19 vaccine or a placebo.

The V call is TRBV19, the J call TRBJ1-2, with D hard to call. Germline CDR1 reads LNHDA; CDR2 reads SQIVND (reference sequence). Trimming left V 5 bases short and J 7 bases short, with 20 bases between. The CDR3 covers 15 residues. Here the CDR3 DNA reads TGTGCCAGTAGTTCCTGGGCCTACCCCGAAGCTGGCTACACCTTC. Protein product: CASSSWAYPEAGYTF.

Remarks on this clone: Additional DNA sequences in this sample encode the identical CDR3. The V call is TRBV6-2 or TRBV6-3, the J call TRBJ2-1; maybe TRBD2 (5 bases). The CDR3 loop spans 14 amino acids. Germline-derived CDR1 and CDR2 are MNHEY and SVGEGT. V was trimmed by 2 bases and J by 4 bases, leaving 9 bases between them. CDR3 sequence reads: CASSYLAIYNEQFF. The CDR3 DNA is TGTGCCAGCAGTTACCTAGCCATATACAATGAGCAGTTCTTC.

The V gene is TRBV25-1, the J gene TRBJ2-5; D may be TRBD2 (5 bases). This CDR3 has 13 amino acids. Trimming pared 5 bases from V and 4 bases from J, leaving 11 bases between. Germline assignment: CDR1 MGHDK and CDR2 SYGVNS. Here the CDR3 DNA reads TGTGCCAGCAGTTTAGGGAGTGGAGAGACCCAGTACTTC. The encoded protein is CASSLGSGETQYF.

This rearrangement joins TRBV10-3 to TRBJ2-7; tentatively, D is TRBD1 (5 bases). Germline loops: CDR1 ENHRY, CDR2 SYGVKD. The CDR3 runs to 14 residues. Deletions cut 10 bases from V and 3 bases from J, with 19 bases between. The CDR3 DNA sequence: TGTGCCAGTTCTGCGACAGACGTTCGCTACGAGCAGTACTTC. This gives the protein CASSATDVRYEQYF.

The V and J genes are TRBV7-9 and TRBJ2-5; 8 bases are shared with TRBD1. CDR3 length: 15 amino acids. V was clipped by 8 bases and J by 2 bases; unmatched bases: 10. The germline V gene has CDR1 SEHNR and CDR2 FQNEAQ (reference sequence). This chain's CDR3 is CASSGQGLGQETQYF. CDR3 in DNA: TGTGCCAGCTCAGGACAGGGTTTGGGGCAAGAGACCCAGTACTTC.

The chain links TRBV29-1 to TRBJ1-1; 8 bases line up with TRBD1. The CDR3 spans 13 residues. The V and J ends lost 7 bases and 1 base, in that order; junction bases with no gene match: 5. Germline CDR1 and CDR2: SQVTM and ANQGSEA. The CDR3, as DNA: TGCAGCGGCTCCGGGACAGGGAACACTGAAGCTTTCTTT. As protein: CSGSGTGNTEAFF.

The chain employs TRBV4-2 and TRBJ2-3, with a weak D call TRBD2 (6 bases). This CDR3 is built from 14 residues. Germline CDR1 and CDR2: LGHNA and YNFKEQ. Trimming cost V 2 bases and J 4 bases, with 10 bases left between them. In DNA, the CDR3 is TGTGCCAGCAGCCAACAACTAGCTCCAGATACGCAGTATTTT. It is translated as CASSQQLAPDTQYF.

The CDR3, as DNA: TGTGCCACCCATGGACAGGATTATAATTCACCCCTCCACTTT. This gives the protein CATHGQDYNSPLHF. The chain links TRBV6-5 to TRBJ1-6; the match to TRBD1 covers 7 bases. The V and J ends lost 10 bases and 4 bases, in that order; junction bases with no gene match: 7. The CDR3 is made up of 14 amino acids. The germline V gene encodes CDR1 MNHEY and CDR2 SVGAGI.

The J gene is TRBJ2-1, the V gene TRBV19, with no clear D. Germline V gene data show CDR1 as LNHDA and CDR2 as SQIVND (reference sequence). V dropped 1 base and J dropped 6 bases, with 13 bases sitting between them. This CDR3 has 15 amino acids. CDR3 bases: TGTGCCAGTAGTATAGGGACCCTGAAATCCAATGAGCAGTTCTTC. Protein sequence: CASSIGTLKSNEQFF.

The CDR3 reads CASRPTGTTYNEQFF. The CDR3 DNA sequence: TGTGCCAGCAGACCCACCGGGACTACATACAATGAGCAGTTCTTC. The rearrangement uses TRBV7-2 and TRBJ2-1, with TRBD2 identical over 7 bases. This CDR3 is built from 15 residues. Germline assignment: CDR1 SGHTA and CDR2 FQGNSA. J gave up 4 bases and V 6 bases, and 9 bases lay outside the gene matches.

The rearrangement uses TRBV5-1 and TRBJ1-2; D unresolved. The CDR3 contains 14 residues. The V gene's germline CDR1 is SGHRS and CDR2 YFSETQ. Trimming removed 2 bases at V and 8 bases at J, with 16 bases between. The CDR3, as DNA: TGCGCCAGCAGCTTTAGTATGGGAGGGAGCGGCTACACCTTC. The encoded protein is CASSFSMGGSGYTF.

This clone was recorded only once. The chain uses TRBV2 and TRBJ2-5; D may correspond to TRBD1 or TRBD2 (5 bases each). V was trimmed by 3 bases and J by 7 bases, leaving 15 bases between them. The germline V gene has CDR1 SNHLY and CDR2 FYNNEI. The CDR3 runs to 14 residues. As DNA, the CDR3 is TGTGCCAGCAGTGAGGGGACCCGCCAGGGGACCCAGTACTTC. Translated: CASSEGTRQGTQYF.

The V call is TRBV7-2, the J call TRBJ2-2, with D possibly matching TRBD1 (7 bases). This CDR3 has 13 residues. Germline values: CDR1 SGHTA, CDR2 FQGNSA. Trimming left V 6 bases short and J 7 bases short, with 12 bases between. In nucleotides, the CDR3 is TGTGCCAGCAGGAGGGGGCGGGACGGGGAGCTGTTTTTT. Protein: CASRRGRDGELFF.

Written as DNA, the CDR3 is TGTGCCATCAGTGAAAGTCGGGGAAACACCATATATTTT. Translation gives CAISESRGNTIYF. V usage is TRBV10-3 and J usage is TRBJ1-3; D unclear. The V gene's germline CDR1 is ENHRY and CDR2 SYGVKD. Trimming shortened V by 3 bases and J by 4 bases, and 7 bases separated the two germline ends. The CDR3 spans 13 residues.

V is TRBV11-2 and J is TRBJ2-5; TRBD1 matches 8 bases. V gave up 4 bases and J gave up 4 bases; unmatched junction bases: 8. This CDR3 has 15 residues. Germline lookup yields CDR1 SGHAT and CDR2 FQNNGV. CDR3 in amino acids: CASSSGQGLGETQYF. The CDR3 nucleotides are TGTGCCAGCAGCTCCGGACAGGGACTGGGAGAGACCCAGTACTTC.

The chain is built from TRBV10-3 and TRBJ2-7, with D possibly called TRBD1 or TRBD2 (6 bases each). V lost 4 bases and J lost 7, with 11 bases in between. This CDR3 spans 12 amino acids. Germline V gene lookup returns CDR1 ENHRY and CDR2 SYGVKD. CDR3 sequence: CAISGRDTEQYF. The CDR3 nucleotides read TGTGCCATCAGTGGGCGGGACACGGAGCAGTACTTC.

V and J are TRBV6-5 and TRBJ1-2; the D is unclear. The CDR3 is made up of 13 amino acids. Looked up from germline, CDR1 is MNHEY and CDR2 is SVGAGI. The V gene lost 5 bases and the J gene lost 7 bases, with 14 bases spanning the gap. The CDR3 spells CASSPGGFGGYTF. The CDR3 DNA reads TGTGCCAGCAGTCCCGGCGGGTTTGGTGGCTACACCTTC.

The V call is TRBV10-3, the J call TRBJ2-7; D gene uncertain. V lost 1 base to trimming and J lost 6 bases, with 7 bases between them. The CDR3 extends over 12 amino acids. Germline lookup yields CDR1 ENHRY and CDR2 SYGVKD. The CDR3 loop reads CAISELVREQYF. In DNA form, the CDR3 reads TGTGCCATCAGTGAGTTAGTGCGCGAGCAGTACTTC.

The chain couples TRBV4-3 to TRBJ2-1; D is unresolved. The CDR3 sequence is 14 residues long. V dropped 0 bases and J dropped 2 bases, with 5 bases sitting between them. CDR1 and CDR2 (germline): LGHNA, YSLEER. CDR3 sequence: CASSQDGTYNEQFF. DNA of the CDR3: TGCGCCAGCAGCCAAGACGGCACCTACAATGAGCAGTTCTTC.

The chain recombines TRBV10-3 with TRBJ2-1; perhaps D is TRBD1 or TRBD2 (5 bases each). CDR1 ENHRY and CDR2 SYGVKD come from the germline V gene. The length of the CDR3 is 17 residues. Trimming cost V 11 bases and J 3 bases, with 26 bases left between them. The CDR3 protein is CAPPTPGPNKNYNEQFF. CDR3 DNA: TGTGCCCCCCCGACCCCGGGGCCTAATAAGAACTACAATGAGCAGTTCTTC.

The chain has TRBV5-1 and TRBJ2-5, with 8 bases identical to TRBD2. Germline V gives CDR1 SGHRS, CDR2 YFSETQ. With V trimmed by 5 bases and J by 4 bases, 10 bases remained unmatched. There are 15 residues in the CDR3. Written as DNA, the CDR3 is TGCGCCAGCAGTTCCCTGGGTAGCGGGATAGAGACCCAGTACTTC. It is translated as CASSSLGSGIETQYF.

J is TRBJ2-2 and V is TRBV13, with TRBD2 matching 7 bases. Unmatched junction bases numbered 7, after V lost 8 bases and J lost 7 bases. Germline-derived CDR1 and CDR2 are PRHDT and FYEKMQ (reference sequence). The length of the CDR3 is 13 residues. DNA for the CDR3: TGTGCCAGCCGGCGGGAGAGGATCGGGGAGCTGTTTTTT. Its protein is CASRRERIGELFF.

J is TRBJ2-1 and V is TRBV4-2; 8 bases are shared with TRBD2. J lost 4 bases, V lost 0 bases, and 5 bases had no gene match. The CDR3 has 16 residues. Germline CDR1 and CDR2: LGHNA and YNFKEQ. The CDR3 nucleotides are TGTGCCAGCAGCCAAGATCGGAGCGGGAGTTACAATGAGCAGTTCTTC. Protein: CASSQDRSGSYNEQFF.

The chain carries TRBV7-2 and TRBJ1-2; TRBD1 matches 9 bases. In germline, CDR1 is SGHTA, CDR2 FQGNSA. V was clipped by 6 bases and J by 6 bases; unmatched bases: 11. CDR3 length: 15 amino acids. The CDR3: CASRLITGGADGYTF. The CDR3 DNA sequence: TGTGCCAGCAGGTTAATTACAGGGGGCGCGGATGGCTACACCTTC.

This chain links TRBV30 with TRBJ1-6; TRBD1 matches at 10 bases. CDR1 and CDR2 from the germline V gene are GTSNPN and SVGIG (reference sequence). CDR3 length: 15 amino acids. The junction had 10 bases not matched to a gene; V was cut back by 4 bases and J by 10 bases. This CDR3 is CAWTRGQGSWSPLHF. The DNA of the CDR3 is TGTGCCTGGACGCGGGGACAGGGGTCATGGTCACCCCTCCACTTT.

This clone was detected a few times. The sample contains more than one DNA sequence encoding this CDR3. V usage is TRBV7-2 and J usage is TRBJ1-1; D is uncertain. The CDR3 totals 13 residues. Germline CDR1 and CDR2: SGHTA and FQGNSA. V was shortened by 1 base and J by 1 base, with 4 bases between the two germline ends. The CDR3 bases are TGTGCCAGCAGCTTAGACAGGAACACTGAAGCTTTCTTT. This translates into CASSLDRNTEAFF.

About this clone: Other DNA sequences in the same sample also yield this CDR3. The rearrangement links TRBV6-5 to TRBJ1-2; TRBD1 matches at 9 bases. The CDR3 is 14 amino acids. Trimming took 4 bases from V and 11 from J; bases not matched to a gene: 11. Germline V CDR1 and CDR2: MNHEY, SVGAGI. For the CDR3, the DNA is TGTGCCAGCAGTTTCTGGGACAGGGTTGAGGGTTACACCTTC. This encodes CASSFWDRVEGYTF.

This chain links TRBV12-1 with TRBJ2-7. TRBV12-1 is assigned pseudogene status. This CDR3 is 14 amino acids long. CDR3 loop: CASRLRGRAYEQYF. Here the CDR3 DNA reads TGTGCCAGCCGACTCAGGGGGAGGGCATACGAGCAGTACTTC.

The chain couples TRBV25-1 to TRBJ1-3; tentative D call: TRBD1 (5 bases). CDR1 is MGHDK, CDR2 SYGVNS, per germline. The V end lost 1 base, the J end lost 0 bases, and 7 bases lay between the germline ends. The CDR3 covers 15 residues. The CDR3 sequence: CASSEWGGSGNTIYF. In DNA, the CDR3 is TGTGCCAGCAGTGAATGGGGCGGCTCTGGAAACACCATATATTTT.

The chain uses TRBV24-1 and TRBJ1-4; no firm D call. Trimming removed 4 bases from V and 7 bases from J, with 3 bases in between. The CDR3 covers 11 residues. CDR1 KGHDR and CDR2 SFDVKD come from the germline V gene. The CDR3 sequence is CATSDSEKLFF. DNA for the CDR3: TGTGCCACCAGTGACAGTGAAAAACTGTTTTTT.

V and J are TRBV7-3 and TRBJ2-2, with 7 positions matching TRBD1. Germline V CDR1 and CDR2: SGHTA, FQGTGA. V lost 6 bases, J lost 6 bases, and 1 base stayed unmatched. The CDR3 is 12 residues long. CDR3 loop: CASSQGAGELFF. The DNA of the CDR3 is TGTGCCAGCAGTCAGGGGGCCGGGGAGCTGTTTTTT.

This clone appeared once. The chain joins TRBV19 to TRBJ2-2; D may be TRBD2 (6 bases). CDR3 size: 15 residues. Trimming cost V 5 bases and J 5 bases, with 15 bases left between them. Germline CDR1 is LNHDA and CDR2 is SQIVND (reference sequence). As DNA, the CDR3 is TGTGCCAGTAGTGTTCTGGCGGGATATACCGGGGAGCTGTTTTTT. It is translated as CASSVLAGYTGELFF.